The present T cell receptor beta chain was sequenced within a study of OX40 agonist ivuxolimab in advanced cancers. Study-wide background: People in dose escalation had one of these cancers: hepatocellular carcinoma, melanoma, renal cell or head and neck cancer. Three patients, one with hepatocellular carcinoma and two with cutaneous melanoma, responded partially.

In the case of this clone: Antigen: not known.

Profiling relied on immunoSEQ multiplex PCR, and the TCRdb table lists in-frame clones only, not all of them. The sample lists roughly 44,000 clones; around nine tenths were seen once. The V gene end was trimmed by 6 bases and the J gene end by 5 bases; junction bases not matched to a gene: 7. The germline gives CDR1 SGHDT, CDR2 YYEEEE. This CDR3 region has 13 residues. Findings of the study overall: In general, CD8+ T cells held more expanded clones than CD4+ did, on average.

The chain uses TRBV5-6 and TRBJ2-7, with 8 bases lining up with TRBD2. This receptor was taken from an adult with an advanced solid tumor such as melanoma, head and neck, liver or kidney cancer. The sample was CD4+ or CD8+ T cells sorted from blood, taken in a trial of the OX40 agonist ivuxolimab. The CDR3 sequence: CASTLGGVHEQYF. CDR3 coding DNA: TGTGCCAGCACCCTCGGGGGGGTCCACGAGCAGTACTTC. Combining the CDR3 with reference TRBV5-6 and TRBJ2-7 gives the whole variable domain DAGVTQSPTHLIKTRGQQVTLRCSPKSGHDTVSWYQQALGQGPQFIFQYYEEEERQRGNFPDRFSGHQFPNYSSELNVNALLLGDSALYLCASTLGGVHEQYFGPGTRLTVT.